The clone carrying this T cell receptor (beta chain) has at least ten counts. Its antigen remains unidentified. Based on clinical symptoms, serum thyroxine and TRAb, thyroid ultrasound and orbital computed tomography, diagnoses were reached. Fresh peripheral blood, about 9.6 ml, yielded the PBMCs. V trimming: 3 bases; J trimming: 1 base; junction bases outside the gene matches: 10. This CDR3 has 16 amino acids. Germline-derived CDR1 and CDR2 are DFQATT and SNEGSKA (reference sequence). This sample stems from a study of T cells in Graves' hyperthyroidism and ophthalmopathy. Study-level results: Ophthalmopathy got predicted by the model a median roughly 6.1 months before its onset. Separation of ophthalmopathy from stable hyperthyroidism was achieved by a 13 V-J model.

TCR beta CDR3 regions were amplified from RNA. The HTBI set primed first-round TCR CDR3 RT-PCR. Each CDR3 protein is one row after TCRdb ran MiXCR on the multiplex PCR reads. There are about 770,000 distinct CDR3 sequences in the sample; over 15% occur only once, and 16% lies in the top ten. The receptor comes from a woman between 45 and 65 years old with Graves' hyperthyroidism that later progressed to Graves' ophthalmopathy. The V and J genes are TRBV20-1 and TRBJ2-5, with 8 nucleotides matching TRBD2. The sequenced sample was blood. The CDR3 bases are TGCAGTGCTAGCTCCTCGGGGGGGGGAGGCCAAGAGACCCAGTACTTC. Amino acids: CSASSSGGGGQETQYF.